This is a list of T cell receptor beta chains from one sample in a study of T cell responses to AZD1222 COVID-19 vaccine. Clones were sequenced by immunoSEQ multiplex PCR, and TCRdb holds only the in-frame ones, with some missing. The sample has more than 100,000 clones; around 88% are singletons. The sequenced sample was peripheral blood, obtained on day 0 of AZD1222 vaccination. These receptors all come from an adult in good health. Both conserved end residues are part of each CDR3. D genes are given only for firm matches. Rows give clone size only sometimes, using once, few, many, or a class for an expanded clone.

CDR3 length,V gene,D gene,clone size,J gene,CDR3 DNA,CDR3 protein
15,TRBV6-6,TRBD1,-,TRBJ1-1,TGTGCCAGCAGTTACTCGATCGGGCAGGGGGCTGAAGCTTTCTTT,CASSYSIGQGAEAFF
13,TRBV4-2,-,-,TRBJ2-1,TGTGCCAGCAGCCAAGTCTTGGGAGATGAGCAGTTCTTC,CASSQVLGDEQFF
15,TRBV5-4,TRBD2,-,TRBJ2-2,TGTGCCAGCAGCTTCGGCTCAGGGAGGGTCCGGGAGCTGTTTTTT,CASSFGSGRVRELFF
14,TRBV6-5,TRBD1,-,TRBJ2-7,TGTGCCACCCTTAGAGACGGGACAGCCTACGAGCAGTACTTC,CATLRDGTAYEQYF
13,TRBV4-3,-,-,TRBJ1-5,TGCGCCAGCAGCCAAGATCAGAATCAGCCCCAGCATTTT,CASSQDQNQPQHF
15,TRBV2,TRBD2,-,TRBJ2-7,TGTGCCAGCAGCCCTACTAGCGGGGGGTCCTACGAGCAGTACTTC,CASSPTSGGSYEQYF
17,TRBV7-2,-,-,TRBJ2-2,TGTGCCAGCATCAAATCGGGGGCCCGCTTGGACACCGGGGAGCTGTTTTTT,CASIKSGARLDTGELFF
15,TRBV6-5,-,-,TRBJ1-6,TGTGCCAGCAGGCCCTCTTTCTCCTATAATTCACCCCTCCACTTT,CASRPSFSYNSPLHF
13,TRBV5-4,-,-,TRBJ1-2,TGTGCCAGCAGCCAGACAGGCAACTATGGCTACACCTTC,CASSQTGNYGYTF
16,TRBV27,-,-,TRBJ2-3,TGTGCCAGCAGTTTATACGGGCCAGGGGCCACAGATACGCAGTATTTT,CASSLYGPGATDTQYF
16,TRBV7-8,TRBD2,-,TRBJ2-1,TGTGCCAGCAGCCAACTAGCGGGGGGGCTTTATGATGAGCAGTTCTTC,CASSQLAGGLYDEQFF
16,TRBV7-2,-,-,TRBJ2-6,TGTGCCAGCAGCCCACGTCTCGCCTCTGGGGCCAACGTCCTGACTTTC,CASSPRLASGANVLTF
13,TRBV7-2,-,-,TRBJ2-1,TGTGCCAGCAGCTTATCGAGTTACAATGAGCAGTTCTTC,CASSLSSYNEQFF
13,TRBV12-3/TRBV12-4,-,-,TRBJ1-2,TGTGCCAGCAGTTTAGGGGCTAACTATGGCTACACCTTC,CASSLGANYGYTF
17,TRBV6-1,TRBD1,-,TRBJ1-3,TGTGCCAGCAGTGGTACACTGGGACAGGCTTCTGGAAACACCATATATTTT,CASSGTLGQASGNTIYF
14,TRBV4-3,-,-,TRBJ1-2,TGCGCCAGCAGCCAAGAGTCAGAAAACTATGGCTACACCTTC,CASSQESENYGYTF
14,TRBV2,-,-,TRBJ1-2,TGTGCCAGCAGTTTATTCGGGGGAGAGGGTGGCTACACCTTC,CASSLFGGEGGYTF
15,TRBV5-1,-,once,TRBJ1-2,TGCGCCAGCAGCCCAGCCCAGACCGCCGACTATGGCTACACCTTC,CASSPAQTADYGYTF
15,TRBV6-1,-,-,TRBJ1-2,TGTGCCAGCAGTGACAAATTGACAGGAAACTATGGCTACACCTTC,CASSDKLTGNYGYTF
14,TRBV7-8,-,-,TRBJ2-5,TGTGCCAGCAGCCTAGGTACCAACCAAGAGACCCAGTACTTC,CASSLGTNQETQYF
15,TRBV6-4,TRBD1,-,TRBJ1-5,TGTGCCAGCAGTGAAGGGACAGGGGGCAATCAGCCCCAGCATTTT,CASSEGTGGNQPQHF
13,TRBV10-3,-,-,TRBJ2-2,TGTGCCACGGACGGGGTAGGGGGCGGGGAGCTGTTTTTT,CATDGVGGGELFF
16,TRBV19,TRBD1,-,TRBJ1-5,TGTGCCAGTAGCACCCGGACAGGGGTTAGCAATCAGCCCCAGCATTTT,CASSTRTGVSNQPQHF
17,TRBV7-9,TRBD2,-,TRBJ2-5,TGTGCCAGCAGCTTACCTAGCGGGGGGGCGATGGAAGAGACCCAGTACTTC,CASSLPSGGAMEETQYF
11,TRBV5-1,-,-,TRBJ1-3,TGCGCCAGCAGCTTTGCAAACACCATATATTTT,CASSFANTIYF
15,TRBV5-1,-,-,TRBJ1-3,TGCGCCAGCAGCTCTTCAGGGGTAGCTGGAAACACCATATATTTT,CASSSSGVAGNTIYF
14,TRBV4-1,TRBD1,-,TRBJ2-1,TGCGCCAGCAGCCATGGGGACAGATACAATGAGCAGTTCTTC,CASSHGDRYNEQFF
14,TRBV7-6,-,-,TRBJ2-7,TGTGCCAGCAGCTTAAACGGGGCATCCTACGAGCAGTACTTC,CASSLNGASYEQYF
14,TRBV28,-,-,TRBJ1-2,TGTGCCAGCAGTCACCCCGCATGGGCTAGGGGCTACACCTTC,CASSHPAWARGYTF
14,TRBV5-1,TRBD1,-,TRBJ1-2,TGCGCCAGCAGCGAGTCCGGGACAGCCTATGGCTACACCTTC,CASSESGTAYGYTF
16,TRBV19,-,-,TRBJ1-4,TGTGCCAGTAGGGGAGGTTGGAGGGAAGAAGGGGAAAAACTGTTTTTT,CASRGGWREEGEKLFF
16,TRBV7-9,-,once,TRBJ1-1,TGTGCCAGCAGCTTAGCGAGGAGGGCGGGTGGCACTGAAGCTTTCTTT,CASSLARRAGGTEAFF
16,TRBV4-1,-,few,TRBJ1-4,TGCGCCAGCAGCCAAGCCAGGGGAGCTTCTAATGAAAAACTGTTTTTT,CASSQARGASNEKLFF
13,TRBV11-1,-,-,TRBJ1-1,TGTGCCAGCAGCTCCCAGACGGGCACTGAAGCTTTCTTT,CASSSQTGTEAFF
14,TRBV6-5,TRBD2,-,TRBJ2-1,TGTGCCAGTACCGGGACTAGCGGGGGTAAGGAGCAGTTCTTC,CASTGTSGGKEQFF
15,TRBV2,TRBD1,few,TRBJ1-6,TGTGCCAGCAGTGCGGGGACAGGGGGTATATCACCCCTCCACTTT,CASSAGTGGISPLHF
13,TRBV7-2,-,-,TRBJ1-2,TGTGCCAGCAGCTTAAACCCCGGGGGTGGCTACACCTTC,CASSLNPGGGYTF
15,TRBV5-6,-,-,TRBJ1-2,TGTGCCAGCAGCCCAAGGGGCACAGGGAACTATGGCTACACCTTC,CASSPRGTGNYGYTF
14,TRBV27,-,-,TRBJ1-4,TGTGCCAGCAGTCAGAATCAGGGACATGAAAAACTGTTTTTT,CASSQNQGHEKLFF
16,TRBV6-4,-,-,TRBJ1-6,TGTGCCAGCAGTGATGGTCGGAGCTCCTATAATTCACCCCTCCACTTT,CASSDGRSSYNSPLHF
14,TRBV10-3,-,-,TRBJ1-3,TGTGCCATCAGTGAACAGGTCGCGGGAAACACCATATATTTT,CAISEQVAGNTIYF
19,TRBV19,TRBD1,-,TRBJ1-1,TGTGCCAGTAGTGTTCTTCTCAGGGGGCTGAGTAAAGAGGGCACTGAAGCTTTCTTT,CASSVLLRGLSKEGTEAFF
13,TRBV4-3,-,-,TRBJ1-4,TGCGCCAGCAGCCAAGATCGTTATGAAAAACTGTTTTTT,CASSQDRYEKLFF
15,TRBV19,-,-,TRBJ1-3,TGTGCTACTAGGCCAGGGGAGGACTCTGGAAACACCATATATTTT,CATRPGEDSGNTIYF
15,TRBV18,-,once,TRBJ1-6,TGTGCCAGCTCACCACCGAGCAGGGAAGACTCACCCCTCCACTTT,CASSPPSREDSPLHF
14,TRBV10-1,TRBD2,-,TRBJ2-7,TGCGCCAGCAGTTCTAGCGGGGGGGCGGAAGAGCAGTACTTC,CASSSSGGAEEQYF
13,TRBV21-1,-,few,TRBJ2-2,TGTGCCAGTCCCGGGACTGGGGCCGGGGAGCTGTTTTTT,CASPGTGAGELFF
15,TRBV3-1/TRBV3-2,TRBD1,-,TRBJ1-2,TGTGCCAGCAGCTCAAGAATAGGGGGCGGCTCTGGCTACACCTTC,CASSSRIGGGSGYTF
14,TRBV20-1,-,-,TRBJ1-3,TGCAGTGCTAGTTCCCAGGTACAGGGAAACACCATATATTTT,CSASSQVQGNTIYF
13,TRBV5-6,-,-,TRBJ1-5,TGTGCCAGCAACCAGTTTCCCAATCAGCCCCAGCATTTT,CASNQFPNQPQHF
16,TRBV4-2,TRBD2,-,TRBJ2-7,TGTGCCAGCAGCCAAACCGGGACTAGCGGGAACTACGAGCAGTACTTC,CASSQTGTSGNYEQYF
12,TRBV20-1,-,-,TRBJ1-2,TGCAGTGCTAGTAGGCAGGGAAATGGCTACACCTTC,CSASRQGNGYTF
16,TRBV5-1,-,-,TRBJ2-7,TGCGCCAGCAGCTTGGGGGGAGGGACAGAAAAACGCGAGCAGTACTTC,CASSLGGGTEKREQYF
14,TRBV2,-,-,TRBJ1-3,TGTGCCAGCGGGGCGGGTACCTCTGGAAACACCATATATTTT,CASGAGTSGNTIYF
16,TRBV11-2,TRBD1,once,TRBJ1-4,TGTGCCAGCAGCCTAGTCCCCGCAGGGGGCGGTGAAAAACTGTTTTTT,CASSLVPAGGGEKLFF